The next 17 T cell receptor beta chains were all read from a single sample in a study. TCRdb re-analysed the 5' RACE reads in MiXCR, keeping a single row per CDR3 protein. The data contain approximately 40,000 distinct CDR3 sequences, 18% of them singletons. Sequences were obtained from naive CD4+ T cells sorted from a lymph node. As to subset: naive CD4+ T cells, CD4+CD45RA+CD25-. The receptor set was obtained from a female donor with breast cancer.

This clonotype turned up a few times. V usage is TRBV6-2 or TRBV6-3 and J usage is TRBJ1-2; no clear D. The CDR3 sequence is 12 residues long. The V and J ends lost 2 bases and 13 bases respectively, with 14 bases between them. Per germline, CDR1 MNHEY and CDR2 SVGEGT. The CDR3: CASSYPFEVGTF. The CDR3 nucleotides are TGTGCCAGCAGTTACCCCTTCGAAGTTGGCACCTTC.

This clonotype is classed as medium-sized. The chain combines TRBV4-2 with TRBJ2-1, with TRBD2 as a possible D gene (6 bases). The CDR3 covers 17 residues. Germline CDR1 is LGHNA and CDR2 is YNFKEQ. Trimming stripped 1 base from V and 3 bases from J, with 16 bases between. The CDR3 DNA reads as TGTGCCAGCAGCCAAGTCATAGGGGCTAGCGACTACAATGAGCAGTTCTTC. It specifies CASSQVIGASDYNEQFF.

Judged by abundance, this clonotype is medium-sized. This sequence joins TRBV9 and TRBJ2-1; 7 nucleotides match TRBD2. This CDR3 comprises 14 residues. Germline V gene sequence: CDR1 SGDLS, CDR2 YYNGEE. J was trimmed by 6 bases and V by 0 bases; bases with no gene match: 3. CDR3 loop: CASSVATGGNEQFF. CDR3 DNA: TGTGCCAGCAGCGTAGCTACGGGGGGCAATGAGCAGTTCTTC.

This clonotype appeared a few times. The V gene is TRBV7-3, the J gene TRBJ2-5; tentatively, D is TRBD2 (8 bases). Trimming stripped 5 bases from V and 5 bases from J, with 15 bases between. CDR1 is SGHTA and CDR2 is FQGTGA in the germline V gene. The CDR3 runs to 14 residues. CDR3 protein: CASSRQGLGETQYF. CDR3 sequence (DNA): TGTGCCAGCAGCCGACAGGGACTAGGGGAGACCCAGTACTTC.

This clonotype was detected only a few times. The chain is built from TRBV7-6 and TRBJ2-5; 7 bases are a match to TRBD1. The V and J ends lost 2 bases and 6 bases, in that order; junction bases with no gene match: 9. Germline-derived CDR1 and CDR2 are SGHVS and FNYEAQ. The CDR3 has 15 residues. This CDR3 reads CASSLTAGTVKTQYF. The CDR3 nucleotides are TGTGCCAGCAGCTTAACAGCCGGGACAGTTAAGACCCAGTACTTC.

This chain uses TRBV20-1 with TRBJ1-5; D possibly corresponds to TRBD1 (5 bases). The V end was cut by 5 bases, the J end by 9 bases, with 17 bases between. This CDR3 has 13 residues. Germline V lookup: CDR1 DFQATT, CDR2 SNEGSKA (reference sequence). The CDR3 nucleotides are TGCAGTGCTCAAGGGAGAGGCCAGGGGCCCCAGCATTTT. Its translation: CSAQGRGQGPQHF.

Ten or more counts support this clonotype. The gene calls are TRBV7-9 and TRBJ1-2; 8 bases are a match to TRBD1. The trim removed 5 bases at V and 9 bases at J, leaving 5 bases unmatched. Germline V gene sequence: CDR1 SEHNR, CDR2 FQNEAQ (reference sequence). The CDR3 has 12 residues. The CDR3 loop reads CASSPQGARYTF. For the CDR3, the DNA is TGTGCCAGCAGCCCCCAGGGGGCCCGCTACACCTTC.

The chain has TRBV4-2 and TRBJ2-3, with TRBD1 matching over 8 bases. Germline-derived CDR1 and CDR2 are LGHNA and YNFKEQ. This CDR3 has 15 amino acids. V dropped 1 base and J dropped 2; count of bases not matched to a gene: 2. The CDR3 is CASSQATGDTDTQYF. The CDR3 DNA sequence: TGTGCCAGCAGCCAAGCGACAGGGGACACAGATACGCAGTATTTT.

There are many counts of this clonotype. V is TRBV5-1 and J is TRBJ2-6; TRBD1 matches at 9 bases. Germline CDR1 reads SGHRS; CDR2 reads YFSETQ. The CDR3 has 15 amino acids. The trim removed 4 bases at V and 4 bases at J, leaving 3 bases unmatched. As DNA, the CDR3 is TGCGCCAGCAGCAGGGACAGGGCCGGGGCCAACGTCCTGACTTTC. This codes for CASSRDRAGANVLTF.

This clonotype was picked up many times. V and J are TRBV5-4 and TRBJ1-1; D not resolved. CDR1 and CDR2 from the germline V gene are SGHNT and YYREEE (reference sequence). The length of the CDR3 is 13 residues. Trimming left V 6 bases short and J 6 bases short, with 15 bases between. CDR3: CASNQYPFPEAFF. The CDR3 DNA sequence: TGTGCCAGCAACCAATACCCCTTCCCTGAAGCTTTCTTT.

There are a few counts of this clonotype. The chain has TRBV5-1 and TRBJ1-2, with a possible D match to TRBD1 (5 bases). This CDR3 comprises 14 residues. Trimming cost V 0 bases and J 8 bases, with 14 bases left between them. The germline CDR1 and CDR2 sequences are SGHRS and YFSETQ. The CDR3 reads CASSLEGSGLGYTF. The CDR3 DNA follows: TGCGCCAGCAGCTTGGAAGGTTCGGGGCTGGGCTACACCTTC.

The sample holds a few counts of this clonotype. The chain uses TRBV19 and TRBJ2-7; D is unresolved. Trimming took off 4 bases at V and 0 bases at J, with 13 bases between the two ends. The CDR3 extends over 15 amino acids. Germline V CDR1 and CDR2: LNHDA, SQIVND (reference sequence). CDR3 loop: CASSTSAFSSYEQYF. CDR3 nucleotides: TGTGCCAGTAGTACCTCGGCCTTCTCCTCCTACGAGCAGTACTTC.

This chain links TRBV12-3 or TRBV12-4 with TRBJ2-7, with D perhaps being TRBD1 or TRBD2 (6 bases each). The length of the CDR3 is 14 residues. The V end was cut by 8 bases, the J end by 6 bases, with 20 bases between. This CDR3 reads CASGRDIGGCEQYF. The CDR3 DNA reads as TGTGCCAGCGGGCGGGACATCGGGGGATGCGAGCAGTACTTC.

The chain links TRBV7-9 to TRBJ1-5, with a possible D match to TRBD1 (5 bases). Trimming took 5 bases from V and 3 from J, leaving 11 bases between them. This CDR3 contains 14 residues. Germline CDR1 reads SEHNR; CDR2 reads FQNEAQ (reference sequence). The CDR3 bases are TGTGCCAGCAGCCTCGACAGCGTCAATCAGCCCCAGCATTTT. It translates to CASSLDSVNQPQHF.

The V gene is TRBV5-1, the J gene TRBJ2-3; D is ambiguous. The CDR3 contains 11 residues. The germline V and J ends were trimmed by 4 bases and 4 bases, with 4 bases remaining between them. Germline V gives CDR1 SGHRS, CDR2 YFSETQ. The CDR3 nucleotides read TGCGCCAGCAGCGCCTCAGATACGCAGTATTTT. This codes for CASSASDTQYF.

J is TRBJ2-5 and V is TRBV6-6; D remains ambiguous. Germline assignment: CDR1 MNHNY and CDR2 SVGAGI (reference sequence). Trimming cost V 5 bases and J 1 base, with 5 bases left between them. This CDR3 region has 12 residues. Written as DNA, the CDR3 is TGTGCCAGCAGTAAGTCCCAAGAGACCCAGTACTTC. It yields the protein CASSKSQETQYF.

This CDR3 reads CASSPPVGNEQYF. The DNA for the CDR3 is TGTGCCAGCAGTCCCCCGGTTGGGAACGAGCAGTACTTC. J is TRBJ2-7 and V is TRBV6-5; D remains ambiguous. CDR1 MNHEY and CDR2 SVGAGI come from the germline V gene. The CDR3 is made up of 13 amino acids. The V gene lost 5 bases and the J gene lost 5 bases, with 13 bases spanning the gap.